What follows are 25 T cell receptor beta chains derived from one specimen sequenced in a study of T cell changes during pregnancy in multiple sclerosis. This table comes from immunoSEQ multiplex PCR, and its TCRdb copy is limited to in-frame clones, with some not included. The sample shows over 60,000 clones, just under 95% of them seen only once. The sequencing used peripheral blood, collected in the first trimester of pregnancy. The receptor set was obtained from a female donor with multiple sclerosis, enrolled in a pregnancy study.

The chain recombines TRBV7-2 with TRBJ1-2, with 7 positions matching TRBD1. Per germline, CDR1 SGHTA and CDR2 FQGNSA. The ends lost 6 bases at V and 4 bases at J; junction bases unmatched: 8. The CDR3 has 14 residues. The DNA of the CDR3 is TGTGCCAGCAGTCGTGGACAGGAGCCCTATGGCTACACCTTC. Its protein is CASSRGQEPYGYTF.

The J gene is TRBJ1-2, the V gene TRBV7-2; D remains unclear. Germline V lookup: CDR1 SGHTA, CDR2 FQGNSA. Trimming removed 3 bases at V and 2 bases at J, with 7 bases between. The length of the CDR3 is 13 residues. The CDR3 nucleotides are TGTGCCAGCAGCTTGGTGGCCAACTATGGCTACACCTTC. Amino acids: CASSLVANYGYTF.

The chain links TRBV5-4 to TRBJ2-7; 14 nucleotides match TRBD2. J lost 7 bases, V lost 4 bases, and 7 bases had no gene match. Per the germline V gene, CDR1 is SGHNT and CDR2 is YYREEE (reference sequence). There are 15 residues in the CDR3. The CDR3 spells CASSRRLAGGKEQYF. CDR3 bases: TGTGCCAGCAGCCGACGACTAGCGGGGGGGAAGGAGCAGTACTTC.

This clone was observed a single time. The chain carries TRBV28 and TRBJ2-2, with TRBD2 identical over 9 bases. The V gene end was trimmed by 3 bases and the J gene end by 4 bases; junction bases not matched to a gene: 6. The CDR3 contains 16 residues. CDR1 MDHEN and CDR2 SYDVKM come from the germline V gene. CDR3: CASSFFGAGGTGELFF. CDR3 DNA sequence: TGTGCCAGCAGTTTCTTCGGAGCGGGAGGCACCGGGGAGCTGTTTTTT.

This clone appeared once. The chain links TRBV27 to TRBJ2-5, with 8 bases fitting TRBD2. The germline gives CDR1 MNHEY, CDR2 SMNVEV (reference sequence). V trimming: 5 bases; J trimming: 7 bases; junction bases outside the gene matches: 15. CDR3 length: 16 amino acids. The CDR3 DNA reads as TGTGCCAGCAGTCCAAGCGGGAGAGAATCCACCCGGACCCAGTACTTC. Its translation is CASSPSGRESTRTQYF.

This chain links TRBV6-1 with TRBJ1-4; D remains unclear. V was pared by 4 bases and J by 5 bases, with 5 bases between. This CDR3 has 12 amino acids. Germline V gene sequence: CDR1 MNHNS, CDR2 SASEGT. The CDR3 here is CASSAQNEKLFF. In DNA form, the CDR3 reads TGTGCCAGCAGTGCACAGAATGAAAAACTGTTTTTT.

CDR3 DNA: TGTGCCAGCAGCTTAGCGGATTTTAAGGGGCAGGGGACCGGGGAGCTGTTTTTT. This gives the protein CASSLADFKGQGTGELFF. The chain uses TRBV7-6 and TRBJ2-2; D might be TRBD1 (6 bases). Trimming took 0 bases from V and 5 from J, leaving 19 bases between them. The CDR3 contains 18 residues. The germline V gene encodes CDR1 SGHVS and CDR2 FNYEAQ.

The chain carries TRBV9 and TRBJ1-6; TRBD1 might be the D (6 bases). V lost 2 bases and J lost 7, with 10 bases in between. CDR1 and CDR2 (germline): SGDLS, YYNGEE. The length of the CDR3 is 14 residues. Here the CDR3 reads CASSVRQENSPLHF. CDR3 DNA: TGTGCCAGCAGCGTCCGACAGGAGAATTCACCCCTCCACTTT.

The chain couples TRBV18 to TRBJ2-1; TRBD2 matches 12 bases. From germline, CDR1 is KGHSH and CDR2 LQKENI. The CDR3 runs to 15 residues. With 3 bases clipped from V and 8 bases from J, the junction kept 5 bases outside the gene matches. CDR3: CASSPPSGRADEQFF. The CDR3 DNA sequence: TGTGCCAGCTCACCGCCTAGCGGGAGGGCTGATGAGCAGTTCTTC.

V is TRBV19 and J is TRBJ2-7, with D possibly matching TRBD1 (6 bases). V lost 11 bases and J lost 2, with 7 bases in between. CDR3 size: 10 residues. Germline CDR1 and CDR2: LNHDA and SQIVND (reference sequence). The CDR3: CAPGAYEQYF. CDR3 nucleotides: TGTGCCCCAGGGGCCTACGAGCAGTACTTC.

The CDR3 loop is CASSQQRRGYRRLMNTEAFF. The CDR3 DNA reads TGTGCCAGCAGCCAACAAAGGAGGGGCTACCGTCGTTTGATGAACACTGAAGCTTTCTTT. The chain recombines TRBV14 with TRBJ1-1; D perhaps matches TRBD1 (5 bases). V dropped 2 bases and J dropped 0 bases, with 25 bases sitting between them. The CDR3 runs to 20 residues. CDR1 and CDR2 (germline): SGHDN, FVKESK.

This clone was detected only a few times. J is TRBJ1-1 and V is TRBV19, with TRBD1 matching 8 bases. V was pared by 7 bases and J by 0 bases, with 7 bases of the junction left unmatched. The CDR3 spans 15 residues. The V gene's germline CDR1 is LNHDA and CDR2 SQIVND (reference sequence). The chain's CDR3 is CASKLDRVMNTEAFF. In DNA form, the CDR3 reads TGTGCCAGTAAACTGGACAGGGTGATGAACACTGAAGCTTTCTTT.

The DNA for the CDR3 is TGCGCCAGCAGCTTGGCCGTCCCGGGACAGGGCACGCCTGAGCAGTTCTTC. This sequence encodes CASSLAVPGQGTPEQFF. The chain uses TRBV5-1 and TRBJ2-1, with TRBD1 matching 9 bases. The CDR3 loop spans 17 amino acids. Germline values: CDR1 SGHRS, CDR2 YFSETQ. After removal of 0 bases from V and 9 bases from J, the junction contained 13 bases not matched to a gene. The variable domain in full, with the rest retrieved from reference TRBV5-1 and TRBJ2-1, is KAGVTQTPRYLIKTRGQQVTLSCSPISGHRSVSWYQQTPGQGLQFLFEYFSETQRNKGNFPGRFSGRQFSNSRSEMNVSTLELGDSALYLCASSLAVPGQGTPEQFFGPGTRLTVL.

The chain combines TRBV6-1 with TRBJ1-3; D not certain. V was trimmed by 7 bases and J by 3 bases, leaving 10 bases between them. In germline, CDR1 is MNHNS, CDR2 SASEGT. This CDR3 comprises 13 residues. CDR3 nucleotide sequence: TGTGCCAGCATTCCCCGTATTGGAAACACCATATATTTT. Amino acids: CASIPRIGNTIYF.

This chain joins TRBV9 and TRBJ1-2, with D possibly TRBD1 on 5 matching bases. Trimming cost V 0 bases and J 4 bases, with 10 bases left between them. CDR1 is SGDLS and CDR2 is YYNGEE in the germline V gene. The CDR3 sequence is 14 residues long. The DNA for the CDR3 is TGTGCCAGCAGCGTAGCCGCTCAGGGCTATGGCTACACCTTC. It specifies CASSVAAQGYGYTF.

This chain connects TRBV9 to TRBJ1-1, with D possibly being TRBD1 (5 bases). V lost 3 bases and J 1 base, leaving 13 bases between the germline ends. This CDR3 comprises 15 residues. Germline lookup yields CDR1 SGDLS and CDR2 YYNGEE. DNA for the CDR3: TGTGCCAGCAGCGCCAGTTGGGGGGGGAACACTGAAGCTTTCTTT. Its protein product is CASSASWGGNTEAFF.

The sample holds one count of this clone. The J gene is TRBJ1-4, the V gene TRBV4-3; TRBD1 is a possible D gene (5 bases). The CDR3 has 14 amino acids. Looked up from germline, CDR1 is LGHNA and CDR2 is YSLEER. Trimming removed 0 bases from V and 7 bases from J, with 9 bases in between. CDR3 sequence (DNA): TGCGCCAGCAGCCAAGACAGGGAGGGTGAAAAACTGTTTTTT. Its translation: CASSQDREGEKLFF.

The chain links TRBV11-2 to TRBJ1-2; TRBD1 might be the D (6 bases). The V and J ends lost 2 bases and 4 bases respectively, with 14 bases between them. Germline V gives CDR1 SGHAT, CDR2 FQNNGV. This CDR3 region has 15 residues. The chain's CDR3 is CASSLNRASGYGYTF. The CDR3 DNA reads as TGTGCCAGCAGCTTAAACAGGGCCTCAGGCTATGGCTACACCTTC. Full variable domain (remainder filled in from reference TRBV11-2 and TRBJ1-2): EAGVAQSPRYKIIEKRQSVAFWCNPISGHATLYWYQQILGQGPKLLIQFQNNGVVDDSQLPKDRFSAERLKGVDSTLKIQPAKLEDSAVYLCASSLNRASGYGYTFGSGTRLTVV.

This chain joins TRBV20-1 and TRBJ2-7; D is possibly TRBD2 (6 bases). The CDR3 runs to 11 residues. Germline V gene sequence: CDR1 DFQATT, CDR2 SNEGSKA (reference sequence). V gave up 7 bases and J gave up 7 bases, with 14 bases separating them. The CDR3 protein is CSVADGGEQYF. The CDR3 DNA reads TGCAGTGTGGCTGATGGGGGGGAGCAGTACTTC.

The V gene is TRBV19, the J gene TRBJ1-2, with TRBD1 matching over 9 bases. CDR1 and CDR2 from the germline V gene are LNHDA and SQIVND (reference sequence). This CDR3 is 15 amino acids long. The V segment lost 7 bases and the J segment 4 bases; nucleotides outside the gene matches: 10. The CDR3 coding sequence is TGTGCCAGTACCAACAGGGGGCGCGACCTCTATGGCTACACCTTC. Translating gives CASTNRGRDLYGYTF. The entire variable domain, with the rest obtained from reference TRBV19 and TRBJ1-2, is as follows: DGGITQSPKYLFRKEGQNVTLSCEQNLNHDAMYWYRQDPGQGLRLIYYSQIVNDFQKGDIAEGYSVSREKKESFPLTVTSAQKNPTAFYLCASTNRGRDLYGYTFGSGTRLTVV.

To note about this clone: The junction departs from the called germline gene at one end, perhaps through a read error. The chain links TRBV2 to TRBJ1-2; D remains unclear. The germline gives CDR1 SNHLY, CDR2 FYNNEI. The CDR3 totals 11 residues. The CDR3: CASSEASGYTF. The CDR3 bases are TGTGCCAGCAGCGAAGCCTCTGGCTACACCTTC.

The rearrangement joins TRBV4-3 to TRBJ1-1; D is uncertain. Trimming pared 1 base from V and 4 bases from J, leaving 10 bases between. This CDR3 comprises 14 residues. Germline V gene data show CDR1 as LGHNA and CDR2 as YSLEER. CDR3 sequence reads: CASSQASRGTEAFF. CDR3 DNA: TGCGCCAGCAGCCAAGCGAGCCGGGGCACTGAAGCTTTCTTT.

This clone has just one count. The V and J genes are TRBV19 and TRBJ2-2; TRBD2 matches 12 bases. The CDR3 sequence is 15 residues long. CDR1 LNHDA and CDR2 SQIVND come from the germline V gene (reference sequence). The trim removed 7 bases at V and 7 bases at J, leaving 7 bases unmatched. CDR3 protein: CASNRLAGEFGELFF. In DNA, the CDR3 is TGTGCCAGTAACCGACTAGCGGGAGAATTCGGGGAGCTGTTTTTT.

The chain is built from TRBV27 and TRBJ2-3; 11 bases map to TRBD1. The ends lost 5 bases at V and 3 bases at J; junction bases unmatched: 4. CDR1 and CDR2 from the germline V gene are MNHEY and SMNVEV (reference sequence). CDR3 size: 15 residues. The CDR3 nucleotides are TGTGCCAGCAGTCTCGGACAGGGGGCAACAGATACGCAGTATTTT. Its protein product is CASSLGQGATDTQYF.

V and J are TRBV11-2 and TRBJ1-1, with 7 bases that match TRBD1. Germline trimming cut 5 bases from V and 5 bases from J; bases unmatched to any gene: 11. The CDR3 extends over 15 amino acids. Germline V gene lookup returns CDR1 SGHAT and CDR2 FQNNGV. The CDR3 here is CASSPKRGGGTEAFF. As DNA, the CDR3 is TGTGCCAGCAGCCCTAAGCGAGGGGGCGGGACTGAAGCTTTCTTT.